A selection of T cell receptor beta chains follows, all from one sample in a study of radiotherapy plus CTLA-4 blockade in lung cancer. TCRdb's table, derived via immunoSEQ multiplex PCR, lists solely in-frame clones and lacks some. Among fewer than 65,000 clones listed, approximately 82% were seen once. Here the sequenced sample was peripheral blood, taken from a patient treated with radiotherapy plus ipilimumab. Every receptor here comes from a human donor with non-small cell lung cancer whose response to radiotherapy plus ipilimumab could not be evaluated. CDR3s include the opening cysteine and the closing phenylalanine or tryptophan. Fields, in order: clone size, V gene, D gene, J gene, CDR3 protein, CDR3 DNA. A D gene is named only where the DNA matches it firmly. Rows give clone size only sometimes, using once, few, many, or a class for an expanded clone.

>-|TRBV28|-|TRBJ2-7
CASRLHGGLAEQYF
TGTGCCAGCAGGTTACACGGAGGCCTCGCGGAGCAGTACTTC
>few|TRBV28|-|TRBJ2-1
CASSLIASSSYNEQFF
TGTGCCAGCAGTTTAATAGCTTCTTCCTCCTACAATGAGCAGTTCTTC
>-|TRBV7-8|-|TRBJ1-5
CASSHRVVTGTLSNQPQHF
TGTGCCAGCAGCCACCGCGTAGTAACAGGGACCCTTAGCAATCAGCCCCAGCATTTT
>-|TRBV11-2|-|TRBJ1-5
CASSLNTGGDQPQHF
TGTGCCAGCAGCTTAAATACGGGGGGCGATCAGCCCCAGCATTTT
>-|TRBV5-8|-|TRBJ1-5
CASSQGPGDQPQHF
TGTGCCAGCAGCCAGGGGCCAGGTGACCAGCCCCAGCATTTT
>-|TRBV5-1|TRBD1|TRBJ2-5
CASGLPDRGSQETQYF
TGCGCCAGCGGCCTTCCGGACAGGGGGTCCCAAGAGACCCAGTACTTC
>once|TRBV5-4|-|TRBJ2-7
CASSLPGGYEQYF
TGTGCCAGCAGCCTCCCCGGGGGCTACGAGCAGTACTTC
>medium-sized|TRBV7-2|TRBD1|TRBJ1-2
CASSLDLQGASGYTF
TGTGCCAGCAGCTTAGACTTACAGGGGGCGAGTGGCTACACCTTC
>-|TRBV5-1|-|TRBJ2-5
CASSLGARVWETQYF
TGCGCCAGCAGCTTGGGTGCCAGGGTGTGGGAGACCCAGTACTTC
>-|TRBV5-1|-|TRBJ2-1
CASSQQVGYNEQFF
TGCGCCAGCAGCCAACAGGTGGGCTACAATGAGCAGTTCTTC
>-|TRBV2|-|TRBJ1-2
CASSELGGVGYTF
TGTGCCAGCAGTGAGCTCGGGGGTGTTGGCTACACCTTC
>-|TRBV27|-|TRBJ1-4
CASSFFNSGEKLFF
TGTGCCAGCAGTTTCTTCAACTCGGGTGAAAAACTGTTTTTT
>few|TRBV2|-|TRBJ1-5
CASSLQGDPQPQHF
TGTGCCAGCAGTCTACAGGGTGACCCACAGCCCCAGCATTTT
>-|TRBV7-2|TRBD2|TRBJ2-1
CASSRLAPRGQFF
TGTGCCAGCAGCCGACTAGCCCCGCGTGGGCAGTTCTTC
>-|TRBV6-5|TRBD2|TRBJ2-7
CASSYSISGEAEQYF
TGTGCCAGCAGTTACTCGATCAGCGGGGAGGCCGAGCAGTACTTC
>-|TRBV11-2|TRBD1|TRBJ2-7
CASSGGQGVREQYF
TGTGCCAGCAGCGGGGGACAGGGGGTCAGGGAGCAGTACTTC
>-|TRBV6-4|-|TRBJ1-2
CASKNGDGGDRYGYTF
TGTGCCAGCAAAAACGGGGATGGGGGGGATAGGTATGGCTACACCTTC
>-|TRBV2|-|TRBJ2-1
CASNVGSDEQFF
TGTGCCAGCAATGTCGGGAGCGATGAGCAGTTCTTC
>-|TRBV5-1|-|TRBJ2-6
CASSSQQGAGANVLTF
TGCGCCAGCAGCTCTCAACAGGGCGCTGGGGCCAACGTCCTGACTTTC
>-|TRBV5-4|TRBD1|TRBJ2-5
CASSPWGQEGETQYF
TGTGCCAGCAGCCCTTGGGGACAGGAGGGAGAGACCCAGTACTTC
>-|TRBV6-6|TRBD1|TRBJ1-2
CASRSWDRLNYGYTF
TGTGCCAGCAGGTCTTGGGACAGACTCAACTATGGCTACACCTTC
>-|TRBV21-1|-|TRBJ1-2
CASRIIGTGGDGYTF
TGTGCCAGCAGAATCATCGGGACAGGGGGCGATGGCTACACCTTC
>-|TRBV14|-|TRBJ1-1
CASSRAPGVTEAFF
TGTGCCAGCAGCCGCGCCCCAGGGGTCACTGAAGCTTTCTTT
>-|TRBV2|TRBD2|TRBJ2-5
CASKGREGLRETQYF
TGTGCCAGCAAAGGGCGGGAGGGCCTTAGGGAGACCCAGTACTTC
>-|TRBV7-2|-|TRBJ2-5
CASSLATTVQETQYF
TGTGCCAGCAGCCTCGCGACGACAGTACAAGAGACCCAGTACTTC
>-|TRBV4-3|-|TRBJ2-3
CASSQEGRFTDTQYF
TGCGCCAGCAGCCAAGAGGGCAGATTCACAGATACGCAGTATTTT
>few|TRBV5-1|-|TRBJ2-2
CASSLDRGVAGELFF
TGCGCCAGCAGCTTGGATAGGGGCGTGGCCGGGGAGCTGTTTTTT
>-|TRBV4-1|TRBD2|TRBJ2-7
CASSLQREGYEQYF
TGCGCCAGCAGCCTCCAGCGGGAGGGGTACGAGCAGTACTTC
>-|TRBV19|-|TRBJ1-1
CASNRGSANTEAFF
TGTGCCAGTAATAGGGGGTCAGCGAACACTGAAGCTTTCTTT
>-|TRBV5-4|TRBD2|TRBJ2-3
CASSFSAGGTDTQYF
TGTGCCAGCAGCTTCTCGGCGGGGGGAACAGATACGCAGTATTTT
>-|TRBV6-6|-|TRBJ1-2
CASSLPLGQGHGYTF
TGTGCCAGCAGTCTCCCCCTCGGGCAGGGTCATGGCTACACCTTC
>few|TRBV29-1|TRBD2|TRBJ2-3
CSARWGTLGTSGGRDTQYF
TGCAGCGCCAGATGGGGGACCCTCGGGACTAGCGGGGGCCGGGATACGCAGTATTTT
>-|TRBV14|TRBD2|TRBJ2-3
CASSQGTSGPTDTQYF
TGTGCCAGCAGCCAAGGAACTAGCGGGCCGACAGATACGCAGTATTTT
>-|TRBV29-1|TRBD1|TRBJ1-1
CSGGTGGGNTEAFF
TGCAGCGGCGGGACAGGGGGGGGGAACACTGAAGCTTTCTTT
>once|TRBV7-2|-|TRBJ1-2
CASSLVGKQRYGYTF
TGTGCCAGCAGCTTAGTCGGGAAGCAGAGGTATGGCTACACCTTC
>-|TRBV2|TRBD1|TRBJ1-5
CASSETGQGVWPQHF
TGTGCCAGCAGTGAAACGGGACAGGGGGTCTGGCCCCAGCATTTT
>-|TRBV7-9|-|TRBJ2-1
CASSFRQWASFNNEQFF
TGTGCCAGCAGCTTTCGGCAATGGGCTAGCTTTAACAATGAGCAGTTCTTC
>few|TRBV4-1|-|TRBJ2-7
CASSQDRQSSTVTLKQYF
TGCGCCAGCAGCCAAGATAGACAGAGCTCAACAGTTACCCTTAAGCAGTACTTC
>-|TRBV10-3|TRBD2|TRBJ2-3
CAISAKGGSGTDTQYF
TGTGCCATCAGTGCCAAGGGCGGGAGCGGGACAGATACGCAGTATTTT
>-|TRBV27|TRBD1|TRBJ1-2
CASSFDRGYGYTF
TGTGCCAGCAGTTTCGACAGGGGCTATGGCTACACCTTC
>-|TRBV6-5|TRBD1|TRBJ1-5
CASRPQGAAEQPQHF
TGTGCCAGCAGGCCCCAGGGGGCGGCCGAGCAGCCCCAGCATTTT
>-|TRBV28|TRBD1|TRBJ2-7
CASSTGGTYEQYF
TGTGCCAGCAGTACAGGGGGAACCTACGAGCAGTACTTC
>-|TRBV7-9|-|TRBJ2-7
CASSSLTYEQYF
TGTGCCAGCAGCTCGCTAACCTACGAGCAGTACTTC
>-|TRBV20-1|-|TRBJ2-3
CSARDGRGQYF
TGCAGTGCTAGAGATGGCAGGGGGCAGTATTTT
>-|TRBV7-9|TRBD2|TRBJ2-3
CASSGTSGSPGATQYF
TGTGCCAGCAGCGGGACTAGCGGGAGCCCCGGGGCTACGCAGTATTTT
>-|TRBV6-5|-|TRBJ1-5
CASSPTGRNQPQHF
TGTGCCAGCAGTCCGACAGGACGGAATCAGCCCCAGCATTTT
>-|TRBV19|-|TRBJ2-5
CASNDPGGGGHKETQYF
TGTGCCAGCAACGACCCAGGGGGCGGGGGTCACAAGGAGACCCAGTACTTC
>-|TRBV9|-|TRBJ1-1
CASSVDRAGTEAFF
TGTGCCAGCAGCGTAGACAGGGCTGGCACTGAAGCTTTCTTT
>few|TRBV29-1|-|TRBJ2-3
CSVDRSDTQYF
TGCAGCGTTGACAGGTCAGATACGCAGTATTTT
>-|TRBV12-5|-|TRBJ2-1
CASGLVPDSHNEQFF
TGTGCTAGTGGTTTGGTACCCGACAGTCACAATGAGCAGTTCTTC